The entry that follows covers one T cell receptor (beta chain) sequence. This clonotype was found a few times. No antigen is known for it. No qualities accompany the bases; no much larger clone lies one base away. This sample is part of a study of blood T cells in healthy people across ages (dated by TCRdb to the mid-2010s). Regarding the complete study: In model experiments, template switching captured roughly one uniquely barcoded TCR beta cDNA molecule for every two T cells. To track age-related changes in TCR beta repertoire diversity, the study relied on deep sequencing normalized with unique cDNA molecular identifiers. The donors were split into four age groups: young (average about 15 years), middle-aged (about 40), aged (roughly 60) and long-lived (about 82). For two donors (one aged 18 to 30 and one aged 80 or older), the study analyzed two additional independent replicas of 1 million unique cDNA reads from the same blood draw.

Donors were 39 systemically healthy Caucasian individuals from Russia aged roughly 6 to 90 years. Approximately 10 milliliters of peripheral blood were collected from each donor into EDTA-treated Vacutainer tubes. Ficoll-Paque density-gradient centrifugation was used to isolate PBMCs, with at least 6 million obtained per sample. Trizol reagent was used to extract total RNA from the PBMCs, yielding at least 5 micrograms per sample. The percentages of naive CD45RAhigh/CD27high T cells were determined by flow cytometry on a PBMC aliquot from every donor. Library creation used 5' RACE. Sequencing was performed on an Illumina HiSeq 2500. A second roughly 6 to 11 cycle PCR used a sample-barcoded 5' primer and a J-beta primer mix. A template-switch 5' adaptor carrying 12 random nucleotides introduced a unique molecular identifier onto each TCR beta cDNA molecule. At least 3 million CDR3-containing paired-end reads were obtained from each sample. First-strand cDNA synthesis was performed from all RNA using the Mint cDNA synthesis kit, with priming by a TRBC-specific oligonucleotide. After uracil-DNA glycosylase treatment, a first 18-cycle PCR used universal primers M1SS and BC2_uni_R on all cDNA. As for the original processing: For normalization, 1 million high-quality reads were randomly selected from each sample, with every read carrying a distinct molecular identifier. Reads sharing molecular identifiers were discarded rather than binned into consensus sequences. MiTCR, with a Q25 quality threshold and the strictest error-elimination algorithm, was used for CDR3 identification, clonotype clustering and error correction. Lower-bound total TCR beta diversity was estimated with a nonparametric unseen species model using Euler transformation. Clones were called with MiXCR by TCRdb after fastp trimmed the public reads at Q25, and only in-frame beta chains were retained. Every entry covers one CDR3 protein and lists the most common genes and DNA from its rows. TCRdb, not the original authors, processed these V and J calls. In all, the sample holds about 1 million distinct CDR3 sequences, and less than 25% of those were seen once. The ten largest clones represent about 0.8% of the sample.

From the germline V gene, CDR1 is SQVTM and CDR2 is ANQGSEA. Trimming costs V 5 bases and J 7 bases, and their ends lie 8 bases apart. Taken from cysteine to phenylalanine, the CDR3 has 11 residues. Of all the DNA, just the CDR3 is kept, 33 bases in frame from base 1. General conclusions and limits of the study: Observed TCR beta diversity per million T cells fell roughly linearly with age, and a significant reduction was already apparent by age around 36. Estimates of total diversity based on one million sequenced T cells were considered lower bounds and underestimates. Because profiling used bulk unsorted PBMCs, naive and antigen-experienced compartments could not be compared conclusively. Because donor CMV infection status was unknown, age-related changes in expanded clonotypes were potentially confounded. The long-lived group showed more naive CD4+ T cells, fewer expanded clones and increased TCR diversity than the aged group, suggesting age selection. A strong correlation was found between observed TCR beta diversity and the percentage of naive T cells measured by flow cytometry.

A further study also used this sample, focusing on T cells of mothers and their children. As described in the second report: Nine systemically healthy Caucasian individuals served as donors, namely three mothers together with their six children. cDNA synthesis consumed the entire amount of extracted RNA, loaded at about 1.6 ug RNA in each 15 ul reaction. Sample barcodes and 2-4 random nucleotides were added via the M1S primer in the second PCR. Over 8.5 million TCR beta CDR3 reads came from each mother, compared with about 3.2 million reads from each child. Thymic selection similarly shapes TCR recombination output in related and unrelated pairs, with minor effect from inherited differences. Normalized repertoire overlap was always found to be slightly, but never significantly, higher in related mother-child pairs than in unrelated mother-child pairs. Persistent microchimeric T cell clones were not detected, at a sensitivity of 85 to 100 clones per million clonotypes. To look for features that set related mother-child pairs apart from unrelated individuals, the researchers ran deep NGS to compare the TCR beta repertoires of mothers and children. The mean age was 40 +/- 4 years for the mothers and approximately 11 +/- 4 years for the children. After adapter ligation was performed with NEBNext reagents, the libraries were sequenced on an Illumina HiSeq 2000 with 100+100 nt paired-end reads. To avoid cross-contamination, the mother libraries and the child libraries were prepared a month apart and sequenced in separate runs. For each donor, somewhere between roughly 500,000 and 2,300,000 distinct TCR beta clonotypes were identified. Naive TCR beta clonotypes were estimated from low-frequency clonotypes matched to each donor's FACS-determined naive share, without sorting.

The specimen was blood. In this chain, TRBV29-1 is recombined with TRBJ2-2, with no D gene named confidently. This TCR was sampled from a girl aged 2 to 9 in good health. The CDR3 sequence is CSVSGDGELFF. The DNA sequence is TGCAGCGTTAGTGGGGACGGGGAGCTGTTTTTT.